This TCR beta chain emerged from a study of naive and memory T cell subsets. The beta constant-region primer was an equimolar mix of two oligonucleotides covering TRBC1 and TRBC2. Each CDR3 protein gets one entry after TCRdb re-called the UMI-ligation and nested PCR reads with MiXCR. Here the sample spans 89,000 or so distinct CDR3 sequences, about 12% being singletons. In germline, CDR1 is SGHKS, CDR2 YYEKEE (reference sequence). The CDR3 contains 13 residues. V gave up 4 bases and J gave up 5 bases, with 10 bases separating them. The rearrangement joins TRBV5-5 to TRBJ1-5; D is ambiguous. The sequenced material came from central memory CD4+ T cells from blood. The sequence was obtained from a human donor in good health. CDR3 in amino acids: CASSPYSDQPQHF. CDR3 nucleotides: TGTGCCAGCAGCCCCTACAGTGATCAGCCCCAGCATTTT.